The entry below gives a single TCR beta chain sequence along with its context. The sample comes from a study of CD8 T cells in Susac syndrome. RNA totalling about 0.45 to 1 ug underwent reverse transcription with random hexamers. TCRdb re-derived calls from the immunoSEQ multiplex PCR reads in MiXCR, one entry per CDR3 protein. The sample contains more than 55,000 distinct CDR3 sequences, approximately 95% of which appear only once. Germline lookup yields CDR1 GTSNPN and CDR2 SVGIG (reference sequence). Trimming took off 0 bases at V and 5 bases at J, with 16 bases between the two ends. The CDR3 covers 15 residues.

The TCR comes from a human donor in good health. The source material was CD8+ T cells from PBMCs. The chain recombines TRBV30 with TRBJ2-5, with D hard to call. The CDR3 bases are TGTGCCTGGAGTGTAGAGTCCAGGTGGGATGAGACCCAGTACTTC. It is translated as CAWSVESRWDETQYF.